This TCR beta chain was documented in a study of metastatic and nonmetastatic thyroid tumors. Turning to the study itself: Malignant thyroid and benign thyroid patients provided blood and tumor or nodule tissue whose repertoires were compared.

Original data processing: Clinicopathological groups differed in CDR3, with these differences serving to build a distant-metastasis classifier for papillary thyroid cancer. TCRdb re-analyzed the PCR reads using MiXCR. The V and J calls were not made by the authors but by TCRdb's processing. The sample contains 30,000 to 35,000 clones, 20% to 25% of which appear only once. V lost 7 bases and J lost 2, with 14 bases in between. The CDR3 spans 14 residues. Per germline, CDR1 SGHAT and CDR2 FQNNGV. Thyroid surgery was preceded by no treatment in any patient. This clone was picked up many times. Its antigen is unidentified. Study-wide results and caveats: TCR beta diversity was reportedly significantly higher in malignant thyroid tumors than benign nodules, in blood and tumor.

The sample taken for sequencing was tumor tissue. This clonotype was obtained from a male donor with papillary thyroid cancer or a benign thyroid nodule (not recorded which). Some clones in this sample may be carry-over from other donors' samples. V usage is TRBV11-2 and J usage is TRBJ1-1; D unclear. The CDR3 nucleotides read TGTGCCAGCACCCTGACGGCAGAAAACACTGAAGCTTTCTTT. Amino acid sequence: CASTLTAENTEAFF.